The rows below give T cell receptor beta chains drawn from one sample of a study of blood T cell repertoires in COVID-19. Sequencing was performed with immunoSEQ multiplex PCR; in TCRdb, only in-frame clones are kept and a portion is missing. The repertoire holds around 200,000 clones, with around 81% as singletons. Sequencing was carried out using peripheral blood. The receptors stem from a human donor with acute or convalescent COVID-19. The donor label of this sample is uncertain. The CDR3 runs from the conserved cysteine through the conserved F or W. D genes are given only for firm matches. Size is omitted from some rows. Given values are once, few, many or a class for expanded clones.

V: TRBV4-1
size: -
D: TRBD1
J: TRBJ2-2
CDR3: CASSPGQGRDTGELFF
DNA: TGCGCCAGCAGCCCGGGACAGGGACGGGACACCGGGGAGCTGTTTTTT

V: TRBV4-1
size: once
D: TRBD1
J: TRBJ1-4
CDR3: CASSHVEGAGEKLFF
DNA: TGCGCCAGCAGCCATGTTGAGGGGGCAGGGGAAAAACTGTTTTTT

V: TRBV28
size: -
D: -
J: TRBJ2-1
CDR3: CASSPGGYNEQFF
DNA: TGTGCCAGCAGTCCCGGGGGATACAATGAGCAGTTCTTC

V: TRBV12-3/TRBV12-4
size: -
D: -
J: TRBJ1-1
CDR3: CASSRGWNTEAFF
DNA: TGTGCCAGCAGCCGGGGGTGGAACACTGAAGCTTTCTTT

V: TRBV6-1
size: -
D: -
J: TRBJ2-1
CDR3: CASSEARGVGSNEQFF
DNA: TGTGCCAGCAGTGAAGCTCGGGGAGTCGGCAGCAATGAGCAGTTCTTC

V: TRBV28
size: -
D: -
J: TRBJ1-5
CDR3: CASSASGAPSNQPQHF
DNA: TGTGCCAGCAGTGCGAGCGGGGCTCCCAGCAATCAGCCCCAGCATTTT

V: TRBV28
size: -
D: -
J: TRBJ1-1
CDR3: CASRGTGSTEAFF
DNA: TGTGCCAGCAGGGGAACAGGGAGCACTGAAGCTTTCTTT

V: TRBV4-1
size: few
D: -
J: TRBJ1-2
CDR3: CASSQAVTGSYTF
DNA: TGCGCCAGCAGCCAAGCCGTCACAGGAAGCTACACCTTC

V: TRBV6-5
size: -
D: TRBD1
J: TRBJ2-7
CDR3: CASRVTGTGGEQYF
DNA: TGTGCCAGCAGAGTAACCGGGACAGGGGGCGAGCAGTACTTC

V: TRBV11-2
size: few
D: -
J: TRBJ2-2
CDR3: CASSGQVGGGELFF
DNA: TGTGCCAGCAGCGGACAGGTGGGAGGCGGGGAGCTGTTTTTT

V: TRBV7-3
size: -
D: -
J: TRBJ2-1
CDR3: CASSVELANEQFF
DNA: TGTGCCAGCAGCGTCGAGCTAGCCAATGAGCAGTTCTTC

V: TRBV5-5
size: -
D: -
J: TRBJ2-2
CDR3: CASSGGSGLLTPNTGELFF
DNA: TGTGCCAGCAGCGGAGGGTCAGGTTTGTTGACACCTAACACCGGGGAGCTGTTTTTT

V: TRBV28
size: -
D: TRBD1
J: TRBJ1-5
CDR3: CASSLRTGDYSNQPQHF
DNA: TGTGCCAGCAGTCTAAGGACAGGGGACTATAGCAATCAGCCCCAGCATTTT

V: TRBV2
size: -
D: TRBD2
J: TRBJ2-3
CDR3: CASSVGTKNTDTQYF
DNA: TGTGCCAGCAGTGTAGGGACTAAAAACACAGATACGCAGTATTTT

V: TRBV13
size: -
D: -
J: TRBJ1-2
CDR3: CASTLSQGANYGYTF
DNA: TGTGCCAGCACCTTATCACAGGGAGCTAACTATGGCTACACCTTC

V: TRBV6-1
size: few
D: TRBD1
J: TRBJ1-4
CDR3: CASSEVGTGYEKLFF
DNA: TGTGCCAGCAGTGAAGTGGGGACAGGATATGAAAAACTGTTTTTT

V: TRBV27
size: -
D: -
J: TRBJ1-6
CDR3: CASTLQSGSPLHF
DNA: TGTGCCAGCACTTTGCAGTCGGGTTCACCCCTCCACTTT

V: TRBV19
size: -
D: -
J: TRBJ1-1
CDR3: CASSRGRVNTEAFF
DNA: TGTGCCAGTAGTCGAGGCAGGGTGAACACTGAAGCTTTCTTT

V: TRBV29-1
size: -
D: -
J: TRBJ1-2
CDR3: CSVDSIGGYTF
DNA: TGCAGCGTTGACAGTATCGGGGGCTACACCTTC

V: TRBV19
size: -
D: TRBD2
J: TRBJ2-5
CDR3: CATSVAGAEETQYF
DNA: TGTGCCACCTCCGTAGCGGGAGCTGAAGAGACCCAGTACTTC

V: TRBV18
size: -
D: -
J: TRBJ1-5
CDR3: CASSSQGNNQPQHF
DNA: TGTGCCAGCTCATCGCAGGGAAACAATCAGCCCCAGCATTTT

V: TRBV6-5
size: -
D: -
J: TRBJ1-3
CDR3: CASGSSRGNTIYF
DNA: TGTGCCAGCGGCTCCTCTCGAGGAAACACCATATATTTT

V: TRBV6-5
size: -
D: -
J: TRBJ1-2
CDR3: CASSPPGGNYGYTF
DNA: TGTGCCAGCAGTCCTCCGGGCGGGAACTATGGCTACACCTTC

V: TRBV2
size: -
D: -
J: TRBJ2-3
CDR3: CASRASATDTQYF
DNA: TGTGCCAGCAGAGCTAGCGCCACAGATACGCAGTATTTT

V: TRBV10-2
size: -
D: TRBD2
J: TRBJ2-2
CDR3: CASTVRAGGPNTGELFF
DNA: TGCGCCAGCACTGTTAGAGCGGGAGGGCCGAACACCGGGGAGCTGTTTTTT

V: TRBV2
size: -
D: -
J: TRBJ2-3
CDR3: CASRTSGSTDTQYF
DNA: TGTGCCAGCAGAACGTCGGGGTCCACAGATACGCAGTATTTT

V: TRBV6-5
size: -
D: -
J: TRBJ1-2
CDR3: CASSSPGQGYGYTF
DNA: TGTGCCAGCAGTTCCCCGGGGCAGGGGTATGGCTACACCTTC

V: TRBV12-5
size: -
D: -
J: TRBJ2-3
CDR3: CASGLVRSGADTQYF
DNA: TGTGCTAGTGGTTTGGTACGGAGCGGAGCAGATACGCAGTATTTT

V: TRBV5-4
size: -
D: -
J: TRBJ1-2
CDR3: CASSPALRQTNYGYTF
DNA: TGTGCCAGCAGCCCGGCTTTGAGGCAGACTAACTATGGCTACACCTTC

V: TRBV9
size: -
D: -
J: TRBJ2-5
CDR3: CASSVRDLLGETQYF
DNA: TGTGCCAGCAGCGTCAGGGACTTGTTAGGGGAGACCCAGTACTTC

V: TRBV27
size: -
D: TRBD1
J: TRBJ1-2
CDR3: CASSSSTGGGYTF
DNA: TGTGCCAGCAGTTCATCGACAGGGGGCGGCTACACCTTC

V: TRBV9
size: -
D: TRBD1
J: TRBJ1-6
CDR3: CASSVDSAGTGFNSPLHF
DNA: TGTGCCAGCAGCGTTGACTCCGCCGGGACAGGGTTTAATTCACCCCTCCACTTT

V: TRBV7-2
size: -
D: TRBD1
J: TRBJ1-4
CDR3: CASTPTGAGEEKLFF
DNA: TGTGCCAGCACTCCGACAGGGGCAGGGGAAGAAAAACTGTTTTTT

V: TRBV3-1/TRBV3-2
size: -
D: -
J: TRBJ1-2
CDR3: CASSHGTSVHGYTF
DNA: TGTGCCAGCAGCCATGGAACCAGCGTCCATGGCTACACCTTC

V: TRBV5-1
size: -
D: TRBD1
J: TRBJ2-3
CDR3: CASSDRDRGTDTQYF
DNA: TGCGCCAGCAGCGACCGGGACAGGGGCACAGATACGCAGTATTTT